Each of the 13 T cell receptor beta chains below was sequenced from the same sample in a study of early stage breast cancer tumors. The method was immunoSEQ multiplex PCR; TCRdb's version includes in-frame clones alone and lacks a portion of them. The data contain about 9,000 clones, about 64% of them singletons. Material: normal breast tissue next to the tumor. The receptors come from a person between 60 and 70 years old with breast cancer.

This clone was seen only once. V and J are TRBV5-4 and TRBJ2-3; TRBD2 agrees at 10 bases. This CDR3 is built from 16 residues. Germline assignment: CDR1 SGHNT and CDR2 YYREEE (reference sequence). The V gene end was trimmed by 4 bases and the J gene end by 0 bases; junction bases not matched to a gene: 5. CDR3 in amino acids: CASSRWTSGSTDTQYF. The CDR3 DNA sequence: TGTGCCAGCAGCCGTTGGACTAGCGGCAGCACAGATACGCAGTATTTT.

This clone was counted between two and nine times. The chain has TRBV18 and TRBJ1-5, with a weak D call TRBD1 (6 bases). V lost 3 bases and J lost 1, with 10 bases in between. The CDR3 extends over 15 amino acids. Germline-derived CDR1 and CDR2 are KGHSH and LQKENI. The DNA for the CDR3 is TGTGCCAGCTCACCTAATGGACAGAGCAATCAGCCCCAGCATTTT. Its protein is CASSPNGQSNQPQHF.

V and J are TRBV5-4 and TRBJ2-1; TRBD1 matches 8 bases. From germline, CDR1 is SGHNT and CDR2 YYREEE (reference sequence). The CDR3 is 13 amino acids. J gave up 4 bases and V 4 bases, and 1 base lay outside the gene matches. The CDR3 spells CASSRQGYNEQFF. The CDR3 DNA follows: TGTGCCAGCAGCCGACAGGGGTACAATGAGCAGTTCTTC.

The CDR3 is CASSLGLAGGTPYEQYF. The DNA for the CDR3 is TGTGCCAGCAGCTTAGGACTAGCGGGAGGGACCCCCTACGAGCAGTACTTC. This chain joins TRBV7-2 and TRBJ2-7; TRBD2 agrees at 14 bases. Trimming at V came to 1 base and at J to 2 bases, leaving 4 bases not matched to a gene. The CDR3 is 17 amino acids. The germline V gene has CDR1 SGHTA and CDR2 FQGNSA.

This clone was detected once. This chain links TRBV4-1 with TRBJ2-1, with TRBD2 identical over 11 bases. There are 15 residues in the CDR3. J was trimmed by 3 bases and V by 5 bases; bases with no gene match: 3. Germline assignment: CDR1 MGHRA and CDR2 YSYEKL. As DNA, the CDR3 is TGCGCCAGCAGCTACGGGACTAGCGGCTACAATGAGCAGTTCTTC. This sequence encodes CASSYGTSGYNEQFF.

The CDR3 DNA reads TGTGCCAGCTCACCGCCAGGGGCCGGTGAGACCCAGTACTTC. The encoded protein is CASSPPGAGETQYF. The chain is built from TRBV18 and TRBJ2-5, with TRBD1 as a possible D gene (6 bases). Germline lookup yields CDR1 KGHSH and CDR2 LQKENI. The CDR3 covers 14 residues. Between the trimmed V and J ends, which lost 3 bases and 5 bases, there was a span of 13 bases.

The chain is built from TRBV7-2 and TRBJ1-1; weak D call: TRBD1 (5 bases). This CDR3 is 14 amino acids long. Deletions cut 5 bases from V and 0 bases from J, with 10 bases between. Germline V gene data show CDR1 as SGHTA and CDR2 as FQGNSA. Here the CDR3 reads CASSPPRVNTEAFF. The CDR3 DNA sequence: TGTGCCAGCAGCCCACCCAGGGTGAACACTGAAGCTTTCTTT.

This rearrangement joins TRBV2 to TRBJ2-1; the D gene is possibly TRBD2 (6 bases). In germline, CDR1 is SNHLY, CDR2 FYNNEI. V dropped 7 bases and J dropped 6 bases, with 13 bases sitting between them. CDR3 length: 13 amino acids. The chain's CDR3 is CASNTGEVNEQFF. In DNA form, the CDR3 reads TGTGCCAGCAATACGGGAGAGGTCAATGAGCAGTTCTTC.

The chain joins TRBV9 to TRBJ2-7; 7 nucleotides align to TRBD2. Germline trimming cut 4 bases from V and 2 bases from J; bases unmatched to any gene: 12. The CDR3 totals 16 residues. Germline-derived CDR1 and CDR2 are SGDLS and YYNGEE. This CDR3 is CASSPTGTIPPYEQYF. The CDR3, as DNA: TGTGCCAGCAGCCCTACCGGGACTATTCCCCCCTACGAGCAGTACTTC.

CDR3 loop: CASSFGQGAGETQYF. In DNA form, the CDR3 reads TGTGCCAGCAGCTTCGGACAGGGGGCCGGAGAGACCCAGTACTTC. This chain connects TRBV9 to TRBJ2-5; 11 bases map to TRBD1. The CDR3 runs to 15 residues. J lost 4 bases, V lost 4 bases, and 6 bases had no gene match. The V gene's germline CDR1 is SGDLS and CDR2 YYNGEE.

V gene TRBV12-2 combines with J gene TRBJ2-1; TRBD2, as called in the table, went unchecked against the DNA. TRBV12-2 is classified as a pseudogene. The CDR3 is made up of 15 amino acids. The CDR3 coding sequence is TGTGCAAGTCGCTCGCTTCGGGGGAAGGAACATGAGCAGTTCTTC. The encoded protein is CASRSLRGKEHEQFF.

CDR3 sequence: CASSLGTSSYEQYF. CDR3 in DNA: TGTGCCAGCAGCTTGGGGACTAGCAGCTACGAGCAGTACTTC. The genes are TRBV5-4 and TRBJ2-7; 8 bases are a match to TRBD2. CDR3 length: 14 amino acids. Germline CDR1 SGHNT, CDR2 YYREEE (reference sequence). Unmatched junction bases numbered 2, after V lost 0 bases and J lost 3 bases.

The genes are TRBV28 and TRBJ1-1; a weak D match, TRBD1 (5 bases). The CDR3 extends over 15 amino acids. V was cut by 0 bases and J by 2 bases, with 10 bases left in between. From germline, CDR1 is MDHEN and CDR2 SYDVKM. The CDR3: CASSLWAGLNTEAFF. The CDR3 region has the DNA TGTGCCAGCAGTTTATGGGCAGGGCTAAACACTGAAGCTTTCTTT. The full variable domain, with the rest looked up from reference TRBV28 and TRBJ1-1, is DVKVTQSSRYLVKRTGEKVFLECVQDMDHENMFWYRQDPGLGLRLIYFSYDVKMKEKGDIPEGYSVSREKKERFSLILESASTNQTSMYLCASSLWAGLNTEAFFGQGTRLTVV.